Detailed here is one T cell receptor (beta chain). Antigen: not known. V was clipped by 7 bases and J by 4 bases; unmatched bases: 11. This CDR3 contains 15 residues. Germline V CDR1 and CDR2: SEHNR, FQNEAQ (reference sequence). The authors ran the assay at deep level. Here immunoSEQ multiplex PCR was the method, and the copy in TCRdb shows in-frame clones only, minus some. In the table there are about 580,000 clones, roughly 98% of which are singletons. Naive CD8 populations comprised CD45RO-negative cells positively selected for CCR7, excluding terminally differentiated effector memory CD45RA+ cells. The data were obtained in a study of shared clonotypes between healthy human individuals. In the study overall: For every donor, three CD4 naive, three CD4 memory, two CD8 naive and one CD8 memory plates were used.

General study findings and limits: Naive subsets tended to show greater estimated richness than memory subsets.

The receptor was isolated from a man aged 25 to 40 in good health. V gene TRBV7-9 combines with J gene TRBJ2-3; TRBD2 matches 7 bases. Sequencing used naive CD8+ T cells sorted from blood. The CDR3 reads CASNQAGSGSDTQYF. The CDR3 region has the DNA TGTGCCAGCAACCAAGCGGGGAGTGGGTCAGATACGCAGTATTTT.